Each of the 8 T cell receptor beta chains below was sequenced from the same sample in a study of fetal regulatory T cell absence and autoimmunity. Clones were read by immunoSEQ multiplex PCR, and TCRdb kept only the in-frame ones, dropping some. This table holds about 50,000 clones, roughly 83% found once. Sequenced: cord blood. The receptors were sampled from a newborn boy with IPEX syndrome.

This clone has more than one count but fewer than ten. The V call is TRBV7-9, the J call TRBJ1-5; D remains ambiguous. CDR1 is SEHNR and CDR2 is FQNEAQ in the germline V gene (reference sequence). The CDR3 is made up of 13 amino acids. V lost 1 base to trimming and J lost 3 bases, with 4 bases between them. CDR3: CASSLGHNQPQHF. DNA of the CDR3: TGTGCCAGCAGCTTAGGACACAATCAGCCCCAGCATTTT.

V gene TRBV18 combines with J gene TRBJ1-1; D is uncertain. The CDR3 is 13 amino acids. Per germline, CDR1 KGHSH and CDR2 LQKENI. With 6 bases removed from V and 0 bases from J, the gap between germline ends came to 8 bases. The DNA of the CDR3 is TGTGCCAGCTCCCCTAACATGAACACTGAAGCTTTCTTT. It translates to CASSPNMNTEAFF.

The chain carries TRBV27 and TRBJ1-2; D is perhaps TRBD1 (6 bases). Germline V gene data show CDR1 as MNHEY and CDR2 as SMNVEV (reference sequence). The CDR3 contains 15 residues. V was pared by 6 bases and J by 0 bases, with 14 bases between. The CDR3 reads CASSWHREANYGYTF. For the CDR3, the DNA is TGTGCCAGCAGCTGGCACAGGGAAGCTAACTATGGCTACACCTTC.

The chain combines TRBV5-1 with TRBJ2-3; 16 bases match TRBD2. Trimming cost V 4 bases and J 3 bases; bases outside gene matches: 17. The CDR3 runs 21 residues. The germline CDR1 and CDR2 sequences are SGHRS and YFSETQ. CDR3 region: CASSLGQGTSGGARGTDTQYF. The CDR3, as DNA: TGCGCCAGCAGCCTGGGACAGGGGACTAGCGGGGGGGCAAGAGGGACAGATACGCAGTATTTT.

The chain joins TRBV7-8 to TRBJ2-3, with TRBD2 matching over 12 bases. V lost 1 base, J lost 0 bases, and 5 bases stayed unmatched. Germline assignment: CDR1 SGHVS and CDR2 FQNEAQ. This CDR3 comprises 18 residues. The CDR3 DNA reads as TGTGCCAGCAGCTTAGTACTAGCGGGAGGTCGAAGCACAGATACGCAGTATTTT. Its translation is CASSLVLAGGRSTDTQYF.

This clone has only one observation. The chain links TRBV20-1 to TRBJ2-5, with D unresolved. The germline V gene encodes CDR1 DFQATT and CDR2 SNEGSKA (reference sequence). Trimming cost V 6 bases and J 5 bases, with 7 bases left between them. The CDR3 has 10 residues. CDR3 residues: CSARRETQYF. DNA for the CDR3: TGCAGTGCCCGAAGGGAGACCCAGTACTTC.

The chain employs TRBV14 and TRBJ2-3, with D perhaps matching TRBD2 (7 bases). Germline values: CDR1 SGHDN, CDR2 FVKESK. CDR3 length: 16 residues. Trimming left V 4 bases short and J 0 bases short, with 14 bases between. The DNA of the CDR3 is TGTGCCAGCAGCCCAAAGGGGGGGGTTAGCACAGATACGCAGTATTTT. This translates into CASSPKGGVSTDTQYF.

The V call is TRBV6-5, the J call TRBJ2-7; weak D call: TRBD2 (5 bases). The CDR3 sequence is 13 residues long. Germline V gene lookup returns CDR1 MNHEY and CDR2 SVGAGI. Deletions cut 2 bases from V and 4 bases from J, with 9 bases between. As DNA, the CDR3 is TGTGCCAGCAGTTACAGGGAGAGTTACGAGCAGTACTTC. Translated: CASSYRESYEQYF.